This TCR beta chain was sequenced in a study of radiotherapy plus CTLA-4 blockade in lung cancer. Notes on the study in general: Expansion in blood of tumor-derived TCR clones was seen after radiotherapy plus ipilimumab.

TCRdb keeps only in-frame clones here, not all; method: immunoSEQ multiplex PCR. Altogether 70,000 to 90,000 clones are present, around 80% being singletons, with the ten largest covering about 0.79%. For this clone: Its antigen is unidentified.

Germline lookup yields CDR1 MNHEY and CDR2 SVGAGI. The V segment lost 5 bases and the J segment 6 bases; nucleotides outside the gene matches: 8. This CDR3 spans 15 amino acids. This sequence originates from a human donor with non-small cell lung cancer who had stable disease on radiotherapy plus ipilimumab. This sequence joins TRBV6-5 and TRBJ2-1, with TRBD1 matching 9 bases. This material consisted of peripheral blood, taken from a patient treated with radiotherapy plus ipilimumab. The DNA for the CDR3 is TGTGCCAGCAGTAAGATCGGGACAGGGATCAATGAGCAGTTCTTC. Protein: CASSKIGTGINEQFF.